Sequencing of this TCR beta chain was carried out in a study of PD-1 blockade in classical Hodgkin lymphoma (TCRdb year 2020). With regard to the full study: Nivolumab dosing was 3 mg/kg intravenously every 2 weeks, continuing until either disease progression or unacceptable toxicity. A peripheral blood immune signature of response to PD-1 blockade in classical Hodgkin lymphoma was defined using TCR beta sequencing and CyTOF. Results and caveats for the whole study, not just this receptor: Trial patients with a complete response had baseline diversity similar to that of newly diagnosed patients, while partial responders and progressors had significantly lower diversity. A significant rise by C4D1 was seen in CD4+ but not CD8+ TCR diversity (p=0.0027 vs p=0.16), with the rise being most apparent in complete responders (p=0.02). Baseline TCR diversity was reported as lower in newly diagnosed patients than in healthy donors, and lower still in relapsed/refractory patients. The study was restricted to a single clinical trial cohort, and the causes of repertoire differences, possibly disease activity or prior therapy, were left undefined. Patients starting nivolumab less than 1 year after ASCT had lower diversity and were excluded from later analyses to avoid confounding by immune reconstitution.

Genomic DNA was isolated using the Qiagen DNeasy kit from unsorted PBMCs as well as from negatively selected CD4+ and CD8+ fractions. TCR beta CDR3 regions were amplified by immunoSEQ multiplex PCR using primers annealing to V and J segments. Amplification bias was minimized using a synthetic immune receptor repertoire, and residual bias was removed computationally after sequencing. In the source study's methods: Custom Python scripts were used to quantify repertoire diversity as the Shannon entropy index. Unsorted, CD4+ and CD8+ repertoires were analyzed separately, except for combined analyses in which CD4+ and CD8+ sequences were merged in silico. A clone counted as expanded when the clone's frequency after treatment rose at least 2-fold relative to C1D1, and clones undetected at baseline were given a pseudocount of 0.5. Clones with 0 or 1 copy at C1D1 were classified as singleton clones, and clones with 2 or more copies were classified as non-singleton clones. Clones expanded in unsorted samples were annotated as CD4+, CD8+ or unknown by matching protein sequences in sorted samples from the same patient. Wilcoxon tests on paired samples were used to test changes in diversity from C1D1 to C4D1. This is the immuneACCESS table as TCRdb keeps it, with only in-frame sequences that have V and J called. A part of the clones is gone; compared with another copy, unresolved V genes explain less than half, and the rest is unexplained. Clone size and V and J calls were adopted from that table, with D and trimming inferred from the DNA. In this sample the table shows about 35,000 clones, around nine tenths of which occur a single time. The biggest ten clones account for 0.2% to 0.3% of the sample.

Turning to this clone: This receptor's antigen is unknown. There are no base qualities to consult, and no much larger clone falls within one base.

Germline trimming: 2 bases from V, 0 bases from J; junction bases outside gene matches: 13. CDR1 and CDR2 (MDHEN, SYDVKM) derive from the germline V gene. Inclusive of the bounding cysteine and phenylalanine, the CDR3 is 19 residues long. The DNA shown is the 57-base CDR3, in frame from base 1. What this sample's time point label stands for: cycle 1 day 1 (C1D1), immediately before nivolumab initiation. Every trial patient had relapsed after autologous stem cell transplantation, and cohorts A, B and C differed in prior brentuximab vedotin exposure. Using a Miltenyi CD4+ T cell isolation kit, CD4+ T cells were purified from thawed PBMCs through magnetic negative selection. The trial cohort comprised 60 or so patients with relapsed/refractory classical Hodgkin lymphoma whose best overall responses were complete response, partial response or progressive disease. Single-agent nivolumab was administered to trial patients in the multi-cohort phase II CheckMate 205 trial. Best overall response was determined by an independent review committee according to the 2007 International Working Group response criteria. Trial PBMCs were obtained immediately prior to nivolumab initiation (C1D1) and on therapy at cycle 2 day 1 and cycle 4 day 1. Peripheral blood was collected in 8 mL Vacutainer Cell Preparation Tubes, from which PBMCs were isolated by centrifugation and then cryopreserved. Purified CD4+ and CD8+ fractions were prepared only for cases where an additional PBMC sample was available. Magnetically labelled cells were depleted on LS columns in a quadroMACS separator, and the flow-through was collected as the purified fraction.

The TCR was taken from a human donor with classical Hodgkin lymphoma. Sequencing was performed on CD4+ T cells from blood, taken at baseline. The rearrangement joined TRBV28 to TRBJ1-5; TRBD1 matches 7 bases in the middle. The encoded CDR3 is CASSLPNRQGAYSNQPQHF. The base sequence is TGTGCCAGCAGTTTACCCAATCGACAGGGAGCTTATAGCAATCAGCCCCAGCATTTT.